This T cell receptor (beta chain) is drawn from a study of blood T cells in healthy people across ages. Study results and limitations: Changes seen in expanded clonotypes were possibly confounded by donor CMV status left unknown. Strong correlation linked observed beta diversity and percent naive T cells.

Worth noting for this clonotype: What it binds is unknown.

Individuals who donated were healthy Caucasians from Russia aged 6 to 90. Samples had at least 7 million PBMCs isolated from them. A J-beta primer mix and a sample-barcoded 5' primer were used in a second PCR of about 7 to 12 cycles. One entry per CDR3 protein, called by TCRdb with MiXCR from the 5' RACE reads. This table has around 1.5 million distinct CDR3 sequences, 42% appearing once. CDR3 length equals 15 residues. The trim removed 5 bases at V and 4 bases at J, leaving 5 bases unmatched. CDR1 is SGHTA and CDR2 is FQGNSA in the germline V gene. The J gene is TRBJ2-7, the V gene TRBV7-2; 13 nucleotides agree with TRBD2. This clonotype was obtained from a woman aged 18-30 years in good health. Sequencing was performed on blood. Here the CDR3 reads CASSRTSGGYYEQYF. DNA of the CDR3: TGTGCCAGCAGCCGGACTAGCGGGGGCTATTACGAGCAGTACTTC.